These T cell receptor beta chains were read from a single sample in a study of blood T cell repertoires in COVID-19. The table came from immunoSEQ multiplex PCR; TCRdb's copy has only in-frame clones and leaves some out. Of hundreds of thousands of clones listed, around four fifths are singletons. Input material: peripheral blood. These receptors all stem from a woman aged 35 to 49 with active or convalescent COVID-19. Each CDR3 is given with its conserved first and last residue. D genes are given only for firm matches. Expanded clones get a size class; other rows say once, few or many, or leave the size out.

NA	TRBV19	TRBJ2-1	TRBD2	17	CASSPLGSGMGRNEQFF	TGTGCCAGTAGTCCCCTGGGTAGCGGGATGGGTAGGAATGAGCAGTTCTTC
few	TRBV30	TRBJ1-3	NA	14	CAWSRSALGNTIYF	TGTGCCTGGAGTAGATCCGCGCTTGGAAACACCATATATTTT
NA	TRBV7-9	TRBJ2-3	NA	15	CASSLWGQKTDTQYF	TGTGCCAGCAGCTTATGGGGACAAAAAACAGATACGCAGTATTTT
NA	TRBV4-1	TRBJ1-4	TRBD1	14	CASSRTGPNEKLFF	TGCGCCAGCAGCCGGACAGGGCCTAATGAAAAACTGTTTTTT
NA	TRBV27	TRBJ2-7	TRBD2	19	CASSSRTSGSSLGSYEQYF	TGTGCCAGCAGTTCCAGGACTAGCGGGTCTTCGTTAGGGTCCTACGAGCAGTACTTC
NA	TRBV7-3	TRBJ2-3	TRBD2	15	CASSQLATSTDTQYF	TGTGCCAGCAGCCAACTAGCGACTAGCACAGATACGCAGTATTTT
NA	TRBV10-3	TRBJ1-1	TRBD1	13	CAITTGMGTEAFF	TGTGCCATCACGACAGGGATGGGGACTGAAGCTTTCTTT
few	TRBV6-5	TRBJ1-1	NA	13	CASSYRTHTEAFF	TGTGCCAGCAGTTATCGGACACACACTGAAGCTTTCTTT
NA	TRBV10-3	TRBJ1-3	TRBD1	16	CAISNTGASSGNTIYF	TGTGCCATCAGTAACACAGGGGCTTCCTCTGGAAACACCATATATTTT
NA	TRBV30	TRBJ2-3	NA	15	CAWSRRQGMTDTQYF	TGTGCCTGGAGTAGGCGCCAGGGAATGACAGATACGCAGTATTTT
NA	TRBV12-5	TRBJ2-1	NA	13	CASGLPFLQEQFF	TGTGCTAGTGGTTTGCCCTTCCTACAGGAGCAGTTCTTC
NA	TRBV24-1	TRBJ2-1	TRBD2	16	CATSDSGTSGYNEQFF	TGTGCCACCAGTGATTCCGGGACTAGCGGTTACAATGAGCAGTTCTTC
NA	TRBV27	TRBJ1-5	NA	14	CASSVSSGNQPQHF	TGTGCCAGCAGTGTTTCGTCTGGCAATCAGCCCCAGCATTTT
NA	TRBV29-1	TRBJ1-2	TRBD1	13	CSVSEGTDYGYTF	TGCAGCGTTAGCGAAGGGACAGACTATGGCTACACCTTC
NA	TRBV2	TRBJ1-1	TRBD1	13	CASRESQTGLAFF	TGTGCCAGCAGGGAAAGTCAGACAGGGCTAGCTTTCTTT
NA	TRBV5-1	TRBJ1-5	NA	14	CASSLEGVNQPQHF	TGCGCCAGCAGCTTGGAGGGGGTCAATCAGCCCCAGCATTTT
NA	TRBV19	TRBJ1-2	NA	13	CASSPGQRNGYTF	TGTGCCAGTAGCCCAGGACAGCGGAATGGCTACACCTTC
once	TRBV29-1	TRBJ1-1	NA	13	CSVERLGGAEAFF	TGCAGCGTTGAAAGGCTGGGGGGAGCTGAAGCTTTCTTT
NA	TRBV28	TRBJ1-2	TRBD1	15	CASSLRQGNFYGYTF	TGTGCCAGCAGTCTCCGACAGGGTAACTTCTATGGCTACACCTTC
NA	TRBV4-2	TRBJ1-1	NA	16	CASSHYQGLGNTEAFF	TGTGCCAGCAGCCATTATCAGGGCCTGGGGAACACTGAAGCTTTCTTT
NA	TRBV5-5	TRBJ1-4	TRBD1	18	CASSLLPPGQGYNEKLFF	TGTGCCAGCAGCTTGCTCCCCCCGGGACAGGGTTATAATGAAAAACTGTTTTTT
NA	TRBV13	TRBJ2-2	NA	15	CASSTGTENTGELFF	TGTGCCAGCAGCACAGGGACGGAGAACACCGGGGAGCTGTTTTTT
NA	TRBV7-9	TRBJ1-6	TRBD1	16	CASSYGTGPNNSPLHF	TGTGCCAGCAGCTACGGGACAGGGCCAAATAATTCACCCCTCCACTTT
NA	TRBV29-1	TRBJ1-1	NA	14	CSVESGEEDTEAFF	TGCAGCGTTGAATCAGGGGAAGAGGACACTGAAGCTTTCTTT
NA	TRBV28	TRBJ2-7	TRBD2	14	CASSFSGDSYEQYF	TGTGCCAGCAGTTTTAGCGGGGACTCCTACGAGCAGTACTTC
NA	TRBV7-9	TRBJ1-3	TRBD1	16	CASSPGQRISGNTIYF	TGTGCCAGCAGCCCGGGACAGCGGATTTCTGGAAACACCATATATTTT
few	TRBV18	TRBJ1-2	NA	15	CASSPREGWNYGYTF	TGTGCCAGCTCTCCGAGGGAGGGGTGGAACTATGGCTACACCTTC
once	TRBV12-5	TRBJ2-1	TRBD2	18	CASEPGTSGGTSYNEQFF	TGTGCTAGCGAACCCGGGACTAGCGGGGGCACCTCCTACAATGAGCAGTTCTTC
NA	TRBV18	TRBJ2-1	TRBD1	16	CASSLDRGTGYNEQFF	TGTGCCAGCTCACTCGACAGGGGGACGGGTTACAATGAGCAGTTCTTC
NA	TRBV2	TRBJ1-5	NA	14	CASSEQGINQPQHF	TGTGCCAGCAGTGAACAGGGGATCAATCAGCCCCAGCATTTT
NA	TRBV3-1/TRBV3-2	TRBJ1-6	TRBD1	14	CASSWDRGNSPLHF	TGTGCCAGCAGCTGGGACAGGGGCAATTCACCCCTCCACTTT
NA	TRBV11-2	TRBJ1-2	NA	18	CASSSLLGAGQSFYGYTF	TGTGCCAGCAGCTCACTCCTTGGGGCAGGGCAAAGTTTCTATGGCTACACCTTC
NA	TRBV5-1	TRBJ1-2	NA	14	CASSTEASNYGYTF	TGCGCCAGCAGCACGGAGGCCAGTAACTATGGCTACACCTTC
NA	TRBV11-3	TRBJ1-1	NA	15	CASSSIWGPNTEAFF	TGTGCCAGCAGCTCAATTTGGGGGCCTAACACTGAAGCTTTCTTT
once	TRBV5-4	TRBJ1-2	TRBD1	13	CASSWTGGWGYTF	TGTGCCAGCAGCTGGACAGGGGGCTGGGGCTACACCTTC
NA	TRBV9	TRBJ1-5	NA	15	CASSVGQLAHQPQHF	TGTGCCAGCAGCGTAGGACAGTTAGCCCACCAGCCCCAGCATTTT
once	TRBV29-1	TRBJ2-7	TRBD1	14	CSVDPGQGYYEQYF	TGCAGCGTTGACCCGGGACAGGGGTACTACGAGCAGTACTTC
NA	TRBV24-1	TRBJ2-3	TRBD1	16	CATSPGTGGVTDTQYF	TGTGCCACCTCCCCCGGGACAGGGGGTGTCACAGATACGCAGTATTTT
few	TRBV19	TRBJ1-2	NA	14	CASSIGQSFGGYTF	TGTGCCAGTAGTATAGGACAGTCCTTCGGGGGCTACACCTTC
NA	TRBV15	TRBJ1-1	NA	14	CATSDGGLRTEAFF	TGTGCCACCAGCGACGGGGGGCTCAGGACTGAAGCTTTCTTT
NA	TRBV10-1	TRBJ2-3	NA	13	CASSLRHGGTQYF	TGCGCCAGCAGCCTCAGACACGGAGGAACGCAGTATTTT
NA	TRBV2	TRBJ2-5	NA	14	CASPTLEHQETQYF	TGTGCCAGCCCTACCCTCGAGCACCAAGAGACCCAGTACTTC
NA	TRBV5-5	TRBJ1-2	TRBD1	16	CASSLEGYRGQYGYTF	TGTGCCAGCAGCTTGGAAGGTTACAGGGGGCAATATGGCTACACCTTC
NA	TRBV5-4	TRBJ2-7	TRBD1	15	CASSLRTGTVNEQYF	TGTGCCAGCAGCTTGAGGACCGGGACAGTAAACGAGCAGTACTTC
few	TRBV9	TRBJ1-1	NA	13	CASSVVQYTEAFF	TGTGCCAGCAGCGTAGTCCAATACACTGAAGCTTTCTTT
few	TRBV10-3	TRBJ1-5	NA	16	CAISESDRDFGQPQHF	TGTGCCATCAGTGAGTCAGACAGAGATTTCGGACAGCCCCAGCATTTT
once	TRBV11-2	TRBJ1-2	NA	15	CASSPGQVGFYGYTF	TGTGCCAGCAGCCCCGGCCAAGTGGGCTTCTATGGCTACACCTTC
NA	TRBV12-1	TRBJ2-5	NA	17	CASSFSGLAGGQETQYF	TGTGCCAGCAGCTTCTCTGGACTAGCGGGAGGGCAAGAGACCCAGTACTTC
NA	TRBV27	TRBJ2-7	NA	13	CASREGVTYEQYF	TGTGCCAGCAGAGAAGGGGTAACCTACGAGCAGTACTTC
NA	TRBV2	TRBJ2-7	NA	16	CASSEGRQSNFYEQYF	TGTGCCAGCAGTGAAGGACGACAGAGTAACTTCTACGAGCAGTACTTC
few	TRBV19	TRBJ2-1	TRBD1	15	CASSDRDRTYNEQFF	TGTGCCAGTAGTGACCGGGACAGGACCTACAATGAGCAGTTCTTC
NA	TRBV20-1	TRBJ1-2	NA	11	CSARQSYGYTF	TGCAGTGCTCGACAGTCCTATGGCTACACCTTC
NA	TRBV3-1/TRBV3-2	TRBJ2-7	TRBD1	12	CASSRGTGGVYF	TGTGCCAGCAGCCGCGGGACAGGGGGGGTTTACTTC
NA	TRBV5-1	TRBJ2-7	TRBD2	15	CASRSIAGGPHEQYF	TGCGCCAGCAGATCCATAGCGGGGGGGCCCCACGAGCAGTACTTC